The T cell receptor (beta chain) under discussion was sequenced for a study of neoadjuvant anti-PD-1 for oral cavity cancer. About the research overall: Before surgery, most patients got three to four biweekly 3 mg/kg nivolumab doses. Patients without progression received a fourth nivolumab dose around day 43, then surgical resection on days 50-56.

TCRdb keeps only in-frame clones here, not all; method: immunoSEQ multiplex PCR. The repertoire holds 6,000 or so clones, with around 50% as singletons. Sample time point: after neoadjuvant nivolumab, at surgical resection. There are 15 residues in the CDR3. Findings of the study overall: With three patients per group, TCR findings need larger cohorts. Treg/Th17 ratio rose with pretreatment blood and fell with post-treatment tumor TCRbeta clonality.

With respect to this clone: Its antigen is still unknown.

The chain couples TRBV21-1 to TRBJ2-1; the D call TRBD2 from the table was never checked on the DNA. TRBV21-1 is flagged as a pseudogene. The material was tumor tissue, obtained after nivolumab (anti-PD-1) treatment. The receptor comes from a person aged 35 to 85 with oral cavity squamous cell carcinoma. DNA for the CDR3: TGTGCCAGCAGCAAATCCGACTCGGGAACACATGAGCAGTTCTTC. This codes for CASSKSDSGTHEQFF.